The T cell receptor (beta chain) described here comes from a study of shared clonotypes between healthy human individuals (dated by TCRdb to between 2020 and 2021). In the study overall: The cohort comprised two women and three men aged 18 to 49 years. For each donor, CD4 naive and CD4 memory were each run on three plates, CD8 naive on two plates, and CD8 memory on one plate. To estimate repertoire size and how much clonotypes are shared between individuals, the study performed deep sequencing of blood TCR repertoires from a few healthy adults. Different laboratories and diverse techniques were used to prepare libraries and sequence TCR repertoires, to increase sequencing depth and limit assay-specific biases. Leukapheresis yielded between about 0.85 and 9 billion PBMCs per donor.

Trimming removed 4 bases from V and 3 bases from J, leaving 19 bases between the germline ends. For CDR1 and CDR2, the germline V gene lists SGHDN and FVKESK. The CDR3 contains 16 residues, cysteine and phenylalanine counted. The entry retains the CDR3 DNA only, 48 bases that are in frame from base 1. Using the deep immunoSEQ assay, multiplex PCR amplified TCR CDR3 regions from genomic DNA. Genomic DNA extracted from each cell subset was distributed evenly over all wells of several immunoSEQ 96-well plates, and each plate served as one replicate. For sorted subsets, each replicate PCR was loaded with 200 ng genomic DNA, equivalent to 25,000 to 35,000 T cell genomes. Purified libraries were quantified with a Qubit 3.0 fluorometer, sized on a Bioanalyzer 2100, and re-quantified with the KAPA Library Quantification kit. Every immunoSEQ 96-well plate was sequenced on a separate single-read 150-cycle Illumina NextSeq 550 flow cell. The original methods were these. Because the immunoSEQ output included only junctional sequences and no quality scores, the filtering could not be the same as the filtering used for full-length reads. To assign V/J genes and CDR3, sequences were annotated using PyIR, a Python wrapper for IgBLAST v1.9, with IMGT germline references. Reads were filtered out if the reads had weak V/J assignments (E-value above 1e-6), no CDR3, stop codons, out-of-frame junctions, or ambiguous translated residues. V3J clonotypes were defined by identical inferred V gene, J gene, and CDR3 amino acid sequence. Percentage overlap between repertoires was computed as shared unique clonotypes divided by the size of the smaller repertoire. Three approaches were used to assess repertoire richness: RTK rarefaction, the Chao1 estimator, and Recon v2.1 estimates of unobserved clonotypes. Generation probabilities for all TCRbeta clonotypes obtained by the gDNA method from a few donors were computed using OLGA. Held by TCRdb, this immuneACCESS table contains in-frame sequences only and omits some clones. Under half of the omission traces to an unresolved V gene where checked; the cause of the rest is unknown. Clone size and V and J calls were adopted from that table, with D and trimming inferred from the DNA. The sample table lists about 2.4 million clones, under 95% of them with a count of one. The ten largest account for 0.35% to 0.45% of the sample.

Concerning this clone: The antigen this receptor binds is unknown. No base-level quality is on record; no much larger clone is a single base apart.

Healthy HIV-negative adults with no recently reported acute infections or vaccinations were included as donors. Only Caucasian adults living in Nashville, Tennessee, USA were represented among the donors. CD4+ T cells were enriched by magnetic negative selection, after which naive cells were positively selected on CD45RA and the negative fraction was taken as the memory subset. Blood was collected by leukapheresis, and PBMCs were isolated by Ficoll-Histopaque density gradient centrifugation and then cryopreserved in liquid nitrogen vapor phase. Purity and quantity of every magnetically sorted T cell population were checked by analytical flow cytometry. Genomic DNA was isolated from every sorted fraction and measured by UV absorbance on a Nanodrop 2000c. Overall results and qualifications from the work: Compared with non-shared clonotypes, clonotypes shared by all four sorted-subset donors had higher generation probabilities. About 5% of naive CD4, 3.5% of naive CD8, roughly 2.4% of memory CD4, and 0.35% to 0.4% of memory CD8 clonotypes were shared across several donors. The small number of donors limited the genetic and exposure-history diversity represented. Naive subsets generally had larger estimated clonotype richness than memory subsets did. Rarefaction of sorted-subset datasets indicated incomplete sequencing despite the large sequencing depth. Pairwise subsampling indicated that sequencing depth was expected to affect the degree of clonotype sharing among donors. Sampling was restricted to blood, and TCR repertoires in tissue are likely to differ from TCR repertoires in blood.

The receptor's source is a young man in good health. Some clones in this sample may be carry-over from other donors' samples. Recombination joined TRBV14 with TRBJ2-7, with a tentative D gene TRBD2 over 6 matching bases. Input material: naive CD4+ T cells from PBMCs. The cell subset or site label of this sample denotes: CD45RA+ positively selected. The CDR3 has the sequence CASSPLGNSGFYEQYF. The DNA sequence follows: TGTGCCAGCAGCCCCCTCGGGAATAGCGGATTCTACGAGCAGTACTTC.